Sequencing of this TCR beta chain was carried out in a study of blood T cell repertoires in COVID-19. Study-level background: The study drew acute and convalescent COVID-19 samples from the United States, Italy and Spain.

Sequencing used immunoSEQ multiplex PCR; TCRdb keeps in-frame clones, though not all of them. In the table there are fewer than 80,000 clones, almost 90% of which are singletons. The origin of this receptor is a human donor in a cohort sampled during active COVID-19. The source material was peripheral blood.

The CDR3, as DNA: TGTGCCAGCAGCCCTGCCCCGGGACAGTCGGTGGCTAATGAAAAACTGTTTTTT. Protein product: CASSPAPGQSVANEKLFF. J is TRBJ1-4 and V is TRBV5-6, with 7 bases that match TRBD1. With 4 bases clipped from V and 3 bases from J, the junction kept 15 bases outside the gene matches. The CDR3 runs 18 residues. Germline CDR1 SGHDT, CDR2 YYEEEE.